This TCR beta chain was captured in a study of resident and recirculating memory T cells in vitiligo. Study findings and constraints: Different lesions suggested infiltration by different T cell clones.

Germline V gives CDR1 SGDLS, CDR2 YYNGEE. The CDR3 is 16 residues long. The V gene end was trimmed by 3 bases and the J gene end by 4 bases; junction bases not matched to a gene: 7. Stable patients also lacked confetti depigmentation, a sign of active vitiligo. Patients had received no treatment within the previous three months. TCRdb keeps only in-frame clones here, not all; method: immunoSEQ multiplex PCR. The repertoire holds 60,000 to 80,000 clones, more than 85% seen once, with less than 5% in the top ten. This clone showed up just once. The antigen remains unidentified. The J gene is TRBJ1-4, the V gene TRBV9; 9 bases map to TRBD1. This receptor was identified in a male donor with vitiligo. Sequences were obtained from blood. The CDR3 DNA sequence: TGTGCCAGCAGCGCGCGGGACAGGGCTCTTAATGAAAAACTGTTTTTT. Its translation: CASSARDRALNEKLFF.